A single T cell receptor (beta chain) is shown here with its context. What it recognizes is unknown. The data originate from a study of cytomegalovirus exposure and HLA in healthy donors. On the study more broadly: The Caucasian-associated ancestry cluster contained about four fifths of the 300 to 400 genotyped donors. Study-level points and caveats: Follow-up analysis found HLA locus-dependent TCR association rates, highest for DRB1 and lowest for HLA-C.

The PCR contained 60 Vbeta and 13 Jbeta primers. Profiled with immunoSEQ multiplex PCR; TCRdb holds only in-frame clones, not every one. The sample includes about 91,000 clones, around 70% of them seen just once. With 0 bases removed from V and 6 bases from J, the gap between germline ends came to 8 bases. The CDR3 consists of 12 residues. CDR1 is SQVTM, CDR2 ANQGSEA, per germline. This receptor was taken from a female donor in good health and CMV-seronegative. The gene calls are TRBV29-1 and TRBJ1-1; D call uncertain. The sequenced sample consisted of PBMCs. CDR3 bases: TGCAGCGTTGAAGATCTGGAGGCTGAAGCTTTCTTT. Amino acids: CSVEDLEAEAFF.